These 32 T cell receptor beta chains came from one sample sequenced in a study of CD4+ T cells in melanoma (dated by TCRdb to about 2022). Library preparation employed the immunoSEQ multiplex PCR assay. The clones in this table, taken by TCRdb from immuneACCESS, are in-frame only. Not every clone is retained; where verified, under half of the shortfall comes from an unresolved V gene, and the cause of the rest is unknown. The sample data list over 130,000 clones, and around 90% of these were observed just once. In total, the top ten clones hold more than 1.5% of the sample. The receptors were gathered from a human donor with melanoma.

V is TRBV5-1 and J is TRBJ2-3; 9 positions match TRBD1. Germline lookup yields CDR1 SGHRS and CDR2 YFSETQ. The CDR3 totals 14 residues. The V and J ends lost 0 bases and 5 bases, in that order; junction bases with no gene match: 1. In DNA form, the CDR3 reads TGCGCCAGCAGCTTGGGACAGGGGGGAGATACGCAGTATTTT. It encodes CASSLGQGGDTQYF.

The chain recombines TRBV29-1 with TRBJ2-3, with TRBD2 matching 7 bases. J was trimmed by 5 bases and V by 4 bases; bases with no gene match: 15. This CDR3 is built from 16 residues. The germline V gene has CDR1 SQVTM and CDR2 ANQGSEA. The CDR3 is CSVGPKRGGAQDTQYF. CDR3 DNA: TGCAGCGTTGGTCCCAAACGGGGAGGGGCCCAAGATACGCAGTATTTT.

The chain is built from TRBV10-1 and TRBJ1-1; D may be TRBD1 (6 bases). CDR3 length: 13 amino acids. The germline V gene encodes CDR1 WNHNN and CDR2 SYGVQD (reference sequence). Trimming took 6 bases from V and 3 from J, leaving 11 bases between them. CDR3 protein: CASRQGIYTEAFF. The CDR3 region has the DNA TGCGCCAGCAGACAGGGAATTTACACTGAAGCTTTCTTT.

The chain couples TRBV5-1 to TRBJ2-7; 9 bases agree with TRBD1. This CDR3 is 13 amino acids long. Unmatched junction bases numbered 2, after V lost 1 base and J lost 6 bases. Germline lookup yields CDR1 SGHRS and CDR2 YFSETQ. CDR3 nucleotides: TGCGCCAGCAGCTTGCTGGGACAGGGCGAGCAGTACTTC. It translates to CASSLLGQGEQYF.

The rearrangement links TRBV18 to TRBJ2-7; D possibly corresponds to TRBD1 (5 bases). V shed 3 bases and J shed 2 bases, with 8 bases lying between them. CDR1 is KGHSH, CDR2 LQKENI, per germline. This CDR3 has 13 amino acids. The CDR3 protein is CASSPGLPYEQYF. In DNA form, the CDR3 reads TGTGCCAGCTCACCGGGGCTCCCCTACGAGCAGTACTTC.

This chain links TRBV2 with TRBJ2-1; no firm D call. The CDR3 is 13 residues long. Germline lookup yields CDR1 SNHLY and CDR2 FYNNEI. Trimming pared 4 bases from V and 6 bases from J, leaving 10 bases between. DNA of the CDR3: TGTGCCAGCAGTGGGTCTAGATTCAATGAGCAGTTCTTC. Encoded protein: CASSGSRFNEQFF.

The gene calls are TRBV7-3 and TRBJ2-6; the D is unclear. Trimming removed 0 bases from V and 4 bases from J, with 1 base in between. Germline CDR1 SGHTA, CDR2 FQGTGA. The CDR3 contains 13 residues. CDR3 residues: CASSLTGANVLTF. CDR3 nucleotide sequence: TGTGCCAGCAGCTTAACCGGGGCCAACGTCCTGACTTTC.

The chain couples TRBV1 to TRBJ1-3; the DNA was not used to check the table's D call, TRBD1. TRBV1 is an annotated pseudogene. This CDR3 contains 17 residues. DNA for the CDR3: TGCACCAGCAGCCAAGATCTAGACAGGCCCTCTGGAAACACCATATATTTT. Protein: CTSSQDLDRPSGNTIYF.

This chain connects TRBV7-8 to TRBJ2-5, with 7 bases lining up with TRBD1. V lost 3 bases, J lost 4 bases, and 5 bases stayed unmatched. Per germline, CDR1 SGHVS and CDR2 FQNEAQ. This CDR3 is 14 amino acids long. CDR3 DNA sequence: TGTGCCAGCAGCTTTGAGGCAGGGGGAGAGACCCAGTACTTC. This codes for CASSFEAGGETQYF.

The CDR3, as DNA: TGTGCCAGCAGCTTCGGGCAAGGGTCCAATCAGCCCCAGCATTTT. It encodes CASSFGQGSNQPQHF. The chain combines TRBV7-9 with TRBJ1-5, with unresolved D. The V gene lost 3 bases and the J gene lost 3 bases, with 12 bases spanning the gap. The length of the CDR3 is 15 residues. Germline CDR1 reads SEHNR; CDR2 reads FQNEAQ (reference sequence).

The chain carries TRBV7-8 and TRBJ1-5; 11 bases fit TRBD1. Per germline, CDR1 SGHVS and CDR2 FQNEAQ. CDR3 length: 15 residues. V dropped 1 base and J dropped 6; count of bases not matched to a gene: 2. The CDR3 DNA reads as TGTGCCAGCAGCTTAGGGGACAGGGGGTCTCAGCCCCAGCATTTT. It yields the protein CASSLGDRGSQPQHF.

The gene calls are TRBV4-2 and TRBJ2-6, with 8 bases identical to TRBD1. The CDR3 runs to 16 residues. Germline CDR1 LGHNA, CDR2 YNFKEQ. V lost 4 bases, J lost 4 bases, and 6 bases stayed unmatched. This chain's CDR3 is CASSLTDRGGANVLTF. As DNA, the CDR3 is TGTGCCAGCAGCCTCACCGACAGGGGAGGGGCCAACGTCCTGACTTTC.

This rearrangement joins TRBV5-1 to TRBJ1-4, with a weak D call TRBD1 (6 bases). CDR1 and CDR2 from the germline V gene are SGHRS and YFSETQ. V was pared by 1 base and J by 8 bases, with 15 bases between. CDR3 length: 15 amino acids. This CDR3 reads CASSLLGTSQEKLFF. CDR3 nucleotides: TGCGCCAGCAGCTTGTTAGGGACATCTCAAGAAAAACTGTTTTTT.

CDR3 sequence reads: CASSPETGATGSYEQYF. The CDR3 DNA reads TGTGCCAGCTCACCGGAAACAGGGGCGACGGGCTCCTACGAGCAGTACTTC. J is TRBJ2-7 and V is TRBV18, with 7 bases fitting TRBD1. The length of the CDR3 is 17 residues. J was trimmed by 0 bases and V by 3 bases; bases with no gene match: 11. Germline lookup yields CDR1 KGHSH and CDR2 LQKENI.

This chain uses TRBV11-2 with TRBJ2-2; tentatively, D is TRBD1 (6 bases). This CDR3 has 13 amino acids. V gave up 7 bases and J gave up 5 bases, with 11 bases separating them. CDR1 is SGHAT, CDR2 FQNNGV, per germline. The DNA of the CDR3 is TGTGCCAGCACAGGACAGTATACCGGGGAGCTGTTTTTT. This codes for CASTGQYTGELFF. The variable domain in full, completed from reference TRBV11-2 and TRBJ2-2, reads EAGVAQSPRYKIIEKRQSVAFWCNPISGHATLYWYQQILGQGPKLLIQFQNNGVVDDSQLPKDRFSAERLKGVDSTLKIQPAKLEDSAVYLCASTGQYTGELFFGEGSRLTVL.

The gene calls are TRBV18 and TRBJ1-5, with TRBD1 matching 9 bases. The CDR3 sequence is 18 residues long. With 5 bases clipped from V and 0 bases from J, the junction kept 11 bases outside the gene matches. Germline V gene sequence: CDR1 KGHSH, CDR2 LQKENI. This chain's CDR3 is CASSATGGRLGSNQPQHF. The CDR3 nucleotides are TGTGCCAGCTCAGCGACAGGGGGAAGATTGGGTAGCAATCAGCCCCAGCATTTT.

The CDR3 spells CASSVSQGYSNQPQHF. The CDR3 region has the DNA TGTGCCAGCAGTGTGTCACAGGGTTATAGCAATCAGCCCCAGCATTTT. The chain is built from TRBV6-1 and TRBJ1-5; weak D call: TRBD1 (6 bases). The V gene's germline CDR1 is MNHNS and CDR2 SASEGT. V was trimmed by 4 bases and J by 0 bases, leaving 13 bases between them. The CDR3 contains 16 residues.

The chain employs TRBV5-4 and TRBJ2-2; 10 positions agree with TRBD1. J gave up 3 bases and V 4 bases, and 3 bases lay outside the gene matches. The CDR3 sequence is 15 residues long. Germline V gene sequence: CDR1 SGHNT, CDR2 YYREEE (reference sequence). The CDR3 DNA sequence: TGTGCCAGCAGCGACAGGGGGCGATACACCGGGGAGCTGTTTTTT. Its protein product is CASSDRGRYTGELFF.

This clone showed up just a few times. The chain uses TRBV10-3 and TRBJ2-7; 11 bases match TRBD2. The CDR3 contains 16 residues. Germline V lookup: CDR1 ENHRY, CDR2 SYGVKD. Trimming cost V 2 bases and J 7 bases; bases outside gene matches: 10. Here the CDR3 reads CAISELRSGGAGEQYF. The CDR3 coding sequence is TGTGCCATCAGTGAGCTCCGTAGCGGGGGGGCGGGTGAGCAGTACTTC.

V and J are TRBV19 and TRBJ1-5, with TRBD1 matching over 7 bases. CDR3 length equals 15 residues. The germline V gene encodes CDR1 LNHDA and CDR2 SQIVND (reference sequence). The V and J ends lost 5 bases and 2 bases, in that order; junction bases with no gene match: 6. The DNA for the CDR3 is TGTGCCAGTAGTGGAGTCGGACAGGGCAATCAGCCCCAGCATTTT. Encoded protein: CASSGVGQGNQPQHF.

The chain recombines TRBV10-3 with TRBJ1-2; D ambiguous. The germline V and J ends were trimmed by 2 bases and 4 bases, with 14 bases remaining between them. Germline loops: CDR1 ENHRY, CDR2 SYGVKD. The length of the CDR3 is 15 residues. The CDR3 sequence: CAISEGSQYPYGYTF. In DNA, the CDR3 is TGTGCCATCAGTGAGGGCTCACAGTATCCCTATGGCTACACCTTC.

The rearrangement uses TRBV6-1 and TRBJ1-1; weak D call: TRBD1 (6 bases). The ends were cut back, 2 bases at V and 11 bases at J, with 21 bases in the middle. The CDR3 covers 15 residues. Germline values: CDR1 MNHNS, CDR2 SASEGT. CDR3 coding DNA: TGTGCCAGCAGTGAATCAGGACAGAACGGAAGACTGGCTTTCTTT. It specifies CASSESGQNGRLAFF.

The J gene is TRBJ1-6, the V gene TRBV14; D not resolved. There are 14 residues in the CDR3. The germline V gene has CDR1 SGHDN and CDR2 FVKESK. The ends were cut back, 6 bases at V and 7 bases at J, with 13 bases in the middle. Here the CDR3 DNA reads TGTGCCAGCAGGCTAGAAATTCGGAATTCACCCCTCCACTTT. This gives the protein CASRLEIRNSPLHF. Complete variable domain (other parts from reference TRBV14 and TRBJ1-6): EAGVTQFPSHSVIEKGQTVTLRCDPISGHDNLYWYRRVMGKEIKFLLHFVKESKQDESGMPNNRFLAERTGGTYSTLKVQPAELEDSGVYFCASRLEIRNSPLHFGNGTRLTVT.

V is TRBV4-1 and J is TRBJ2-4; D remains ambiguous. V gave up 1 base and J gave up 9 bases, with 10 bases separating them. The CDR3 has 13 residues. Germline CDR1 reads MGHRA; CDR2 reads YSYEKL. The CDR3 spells CASSQGVLSIQYF. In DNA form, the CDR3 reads TGCGCCAGCAGCCAAGGAGTGTTAAGCATTCAGTACTTC.

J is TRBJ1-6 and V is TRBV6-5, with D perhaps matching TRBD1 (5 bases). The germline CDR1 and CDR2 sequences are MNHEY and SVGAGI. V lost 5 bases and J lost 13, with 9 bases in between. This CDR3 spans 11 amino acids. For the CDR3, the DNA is TGTGCCAGCAGTGTCCAGGGCCCCCTCCACTTT. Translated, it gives CASSVQGPLHF.

DNA for the CDR3: TGTGCCAGCAGTCAAGACGTTAGACAGGGGGATTGGACAGATACGCAGTATTTT. This translates into CASSQDVRQGDWTDTQYF. The chain couples TRBV6-1 to TRBJ2-3; TRBD1 aligns across 9 bases. The CDR3 sequence is 18 residues long. The V segment lost 5 bases and the J segment 3 bases; nucleotides outside the gene matches: 15. Germline-derived CDR1 and CDR2 are MNHNS and SASEGT.

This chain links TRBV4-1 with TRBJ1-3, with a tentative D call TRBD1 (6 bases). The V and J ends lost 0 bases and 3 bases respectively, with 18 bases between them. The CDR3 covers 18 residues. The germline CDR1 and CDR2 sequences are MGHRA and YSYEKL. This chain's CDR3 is CASSQDWFGDKLGNTIYF. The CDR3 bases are TGCGCCAGCAGCCAAGATTGGTTCGGGGACAAACTTGGAAACACCATATATTTT.

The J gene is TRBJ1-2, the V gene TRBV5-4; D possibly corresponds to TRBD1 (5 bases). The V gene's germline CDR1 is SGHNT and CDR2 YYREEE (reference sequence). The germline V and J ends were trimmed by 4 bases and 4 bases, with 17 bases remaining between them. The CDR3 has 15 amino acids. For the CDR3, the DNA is TGTGCCAGCAGCCCCAGCCAGGGTTCGGGCTATGGCTACACCTTC. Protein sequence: CASSPSQGSGYGYTF.

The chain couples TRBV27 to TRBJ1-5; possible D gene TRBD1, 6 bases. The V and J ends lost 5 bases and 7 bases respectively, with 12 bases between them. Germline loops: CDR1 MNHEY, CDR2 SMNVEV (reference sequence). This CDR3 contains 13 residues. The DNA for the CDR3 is TGTGCCAGCAGTCTAGAGGGGGGCCAGCCCCAGCATTTT. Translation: CASSLEGGQPQHF.

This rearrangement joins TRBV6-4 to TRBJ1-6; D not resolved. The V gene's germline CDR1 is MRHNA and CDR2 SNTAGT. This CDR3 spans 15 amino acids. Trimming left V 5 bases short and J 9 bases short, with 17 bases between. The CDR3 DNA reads TGTGCCAGCAGTTCCCAGCCCGGGTCATTTTCACCCCTCCACTTT. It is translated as CASSSQPGSFSPLHF.

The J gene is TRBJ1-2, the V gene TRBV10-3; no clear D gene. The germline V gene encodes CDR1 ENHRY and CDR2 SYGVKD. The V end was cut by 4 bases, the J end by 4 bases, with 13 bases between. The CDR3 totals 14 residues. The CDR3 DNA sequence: TGTGCCATCAGTGCGTGGGGTTTGAGCTATGGCTACACCTTC. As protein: CAISAWGLSYGYTF.

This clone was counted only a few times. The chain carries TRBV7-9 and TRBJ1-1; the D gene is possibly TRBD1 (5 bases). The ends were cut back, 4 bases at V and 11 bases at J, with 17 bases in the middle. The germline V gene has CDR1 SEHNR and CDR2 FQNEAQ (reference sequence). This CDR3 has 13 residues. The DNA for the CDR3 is TGTGCCAGCAGCTCTTCGGGGGGGGGTTCGGCTTTCTTT. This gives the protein CASSSSGGGSAFF.